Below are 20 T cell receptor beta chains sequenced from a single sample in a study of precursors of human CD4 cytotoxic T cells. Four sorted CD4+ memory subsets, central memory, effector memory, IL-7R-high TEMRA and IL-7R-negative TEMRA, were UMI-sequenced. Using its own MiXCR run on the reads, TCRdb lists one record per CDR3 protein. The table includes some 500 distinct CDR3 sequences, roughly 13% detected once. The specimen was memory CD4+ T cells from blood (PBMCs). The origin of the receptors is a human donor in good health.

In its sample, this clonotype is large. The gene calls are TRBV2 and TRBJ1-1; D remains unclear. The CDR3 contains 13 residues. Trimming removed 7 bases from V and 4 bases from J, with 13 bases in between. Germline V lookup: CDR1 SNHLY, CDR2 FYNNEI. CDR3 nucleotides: TGTGCCAGCATCCTGAATGTGGGCACTGAAGCTTTCTTT. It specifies CASILNVGTEAFF.

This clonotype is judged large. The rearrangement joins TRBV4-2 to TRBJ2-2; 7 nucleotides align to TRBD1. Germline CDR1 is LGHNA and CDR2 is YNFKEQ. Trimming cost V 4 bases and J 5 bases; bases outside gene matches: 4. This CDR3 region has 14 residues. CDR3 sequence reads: CASSPRQGTGELFF. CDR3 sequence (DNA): TGTGCCAGCAGCCCAAGACAGGGAACCGGGGAGCTGTTTTTT.

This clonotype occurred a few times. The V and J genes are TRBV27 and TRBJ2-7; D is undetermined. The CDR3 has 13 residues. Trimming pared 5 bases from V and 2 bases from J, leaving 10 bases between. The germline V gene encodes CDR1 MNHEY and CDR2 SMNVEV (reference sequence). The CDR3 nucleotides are TGTGCCAGCAGTCGTGGCTTGGCCTACGAGCAGTACTTC. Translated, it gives CASSRGLAYEQYF.

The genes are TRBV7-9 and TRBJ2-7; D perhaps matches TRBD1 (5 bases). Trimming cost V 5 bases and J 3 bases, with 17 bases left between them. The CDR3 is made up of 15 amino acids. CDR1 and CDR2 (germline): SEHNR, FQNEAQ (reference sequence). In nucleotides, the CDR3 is TGTGCCAGCAGCCAGGGTCCAGGCAGGGTCTACGAGCAGTACTTC. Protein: CASSQGPGRVYEQYF.

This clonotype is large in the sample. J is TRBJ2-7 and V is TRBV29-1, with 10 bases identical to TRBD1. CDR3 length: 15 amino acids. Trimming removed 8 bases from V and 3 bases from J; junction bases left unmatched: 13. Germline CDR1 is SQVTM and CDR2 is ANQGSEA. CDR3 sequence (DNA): TGCAGCTTCCGGATGGTGACAGGGGGCTTCTACGAGCAGTACTTC. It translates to CSFRMVTGGFYEQYF.

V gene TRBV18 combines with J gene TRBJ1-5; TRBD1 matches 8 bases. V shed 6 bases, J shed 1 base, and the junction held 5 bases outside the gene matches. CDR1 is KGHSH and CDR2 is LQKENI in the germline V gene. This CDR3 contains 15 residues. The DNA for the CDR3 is TGTGCCAGCTCGCAGGGGGCGCGCAGCAATCAGCCCCAGCATTTT. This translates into CASSQGARSNQPQHF.

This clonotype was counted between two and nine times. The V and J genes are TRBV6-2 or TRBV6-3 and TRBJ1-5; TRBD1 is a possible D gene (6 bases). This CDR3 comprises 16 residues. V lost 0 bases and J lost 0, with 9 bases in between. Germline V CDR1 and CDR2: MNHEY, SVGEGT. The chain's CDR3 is CASSYSQGSSNQPQHF. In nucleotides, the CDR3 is TGTGCCAGCAGTTACTCCCAGGGGAGTAGCAATCAGCCCCAGCATTTT.

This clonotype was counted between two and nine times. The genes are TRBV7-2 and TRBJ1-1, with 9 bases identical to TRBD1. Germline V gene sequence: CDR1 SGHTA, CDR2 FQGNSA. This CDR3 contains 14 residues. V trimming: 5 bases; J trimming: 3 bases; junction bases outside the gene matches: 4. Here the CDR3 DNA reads TGTGCCAGCAGCCAACAGGGGGCGGACACTGAAGCTTTCTTT. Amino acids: CASSQQGADTEAFF. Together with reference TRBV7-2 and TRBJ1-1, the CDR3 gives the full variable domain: GAGVSQSPSNKVTEKGKDVELRCDPISGHTALYWYRQSLGQGLEFLIYFQGNSAPDKSGLPSDRFSAERTGGSVSTLTIQRTQQEDSAVYLCASSQQGADTEAFFGQGTRLTVV.

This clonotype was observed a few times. The CDR3 bases are TGTGCCAGCAGCCTCGCGACAGGGGTGGGTCAGCCCCAGCATTTT. Its translation: CASSLATGVGQPQHF. The V gene is TRBV7-2, the J gene TRBJ1-5, with TRBD1 identical over 8 bases. V lost 5 bases, J lost 6 bases, and 9 bases stayed unmatched. The CDR3 spans 15 residues. Germline CDR1 SGHTA, CDR2 FQGNSA.

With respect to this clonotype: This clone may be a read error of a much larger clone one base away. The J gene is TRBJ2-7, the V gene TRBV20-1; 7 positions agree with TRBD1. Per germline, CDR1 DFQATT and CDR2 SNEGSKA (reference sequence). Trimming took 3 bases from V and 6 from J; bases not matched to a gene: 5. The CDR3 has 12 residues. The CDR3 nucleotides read TGCAGTGCTAGTGAACAGGGGCCCGAGCAGTACTTC. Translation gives CSASEQGPEQYF.

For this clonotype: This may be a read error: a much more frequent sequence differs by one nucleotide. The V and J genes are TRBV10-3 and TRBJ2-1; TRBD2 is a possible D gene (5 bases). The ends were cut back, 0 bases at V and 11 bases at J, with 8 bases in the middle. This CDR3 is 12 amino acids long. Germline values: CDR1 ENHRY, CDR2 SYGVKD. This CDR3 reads CAISESAGKQFF. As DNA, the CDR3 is TGTGCCATCAGTGAGTCCGCGGGTAAGCAGTTCTTC.

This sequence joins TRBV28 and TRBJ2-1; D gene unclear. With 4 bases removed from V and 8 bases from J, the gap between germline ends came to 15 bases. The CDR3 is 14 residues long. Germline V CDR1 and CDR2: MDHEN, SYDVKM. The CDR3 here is CASSSRVLYHEQFF. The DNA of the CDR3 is TGTGCCAGCAGTTCTAGGGTGTTGTACCATGAGCAGTTCTTC.

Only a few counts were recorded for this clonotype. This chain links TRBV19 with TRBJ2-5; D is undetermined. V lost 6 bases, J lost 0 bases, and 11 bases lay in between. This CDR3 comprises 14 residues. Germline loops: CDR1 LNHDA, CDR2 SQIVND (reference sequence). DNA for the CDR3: TGTGCCAGTAGCCACACACTTTACCAAGAGACCCAGTACTTC. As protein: CASSHTLYQETQYF. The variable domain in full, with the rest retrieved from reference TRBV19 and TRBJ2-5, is DGGITQSPKYLFRKEGQNVTLSCEQNLNHDAMYWYRQDPGQGLRLIYYSQIVNDFQKGDIAEGYSVSREKKESFPLTVTSAQKNPTAFYLCASSHTLYQETQYFGPGTRLLVL.

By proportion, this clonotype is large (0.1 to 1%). The CDR3 sequence is CASSSITGGYGYTF. The CDR3 coding sequence is TGTGCCAGCAGCTCCATAACGGGAGGCTATGGCTACACCTTC. The V and J genes are TRBV7-2 and TRBJ1-2, with D uncertain. Germline CDR1 and CDR2: SGHTA and FQGNSA. The CDR3 sequence is 14 residues long. Trimming took 4 bases from V and 4 from J, leaving 13 bases between them.

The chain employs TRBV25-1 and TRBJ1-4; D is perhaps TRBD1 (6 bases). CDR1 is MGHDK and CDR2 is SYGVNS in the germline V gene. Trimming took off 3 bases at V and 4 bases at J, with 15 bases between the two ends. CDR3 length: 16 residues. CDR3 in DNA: TGTGCCAGCAGTGACTCTACAGGACAGTTTAATGAAAAACTGTTTTTT. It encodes CASSDSTGQFNEKLFF.

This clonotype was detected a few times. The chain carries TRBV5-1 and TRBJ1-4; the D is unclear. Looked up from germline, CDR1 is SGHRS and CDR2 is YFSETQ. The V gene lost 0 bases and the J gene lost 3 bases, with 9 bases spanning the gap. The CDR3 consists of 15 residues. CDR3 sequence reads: CASSLAGRSNEKLFF. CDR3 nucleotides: TGCGCCAGCAGCTTGGCAGGCAGATCTAATGAAAAACTGTTTTTT.

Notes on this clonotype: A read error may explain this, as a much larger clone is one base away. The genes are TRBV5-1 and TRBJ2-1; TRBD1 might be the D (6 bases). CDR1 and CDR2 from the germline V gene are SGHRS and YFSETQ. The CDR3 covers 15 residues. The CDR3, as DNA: TGCGCCAGCAACTTGGCAGGGGTCGGATACAATGAGCAGTTCTTC. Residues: CASNLAGVGYNEQFF.

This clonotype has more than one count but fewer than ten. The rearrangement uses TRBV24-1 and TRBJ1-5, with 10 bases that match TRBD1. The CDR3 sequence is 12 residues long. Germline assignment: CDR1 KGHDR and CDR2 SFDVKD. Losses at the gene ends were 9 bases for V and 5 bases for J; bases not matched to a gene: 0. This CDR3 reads CATGTGDQPQHF. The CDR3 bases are TGTGCCACCGGGACAGGGGATCAGCCCCAGCATTTT.

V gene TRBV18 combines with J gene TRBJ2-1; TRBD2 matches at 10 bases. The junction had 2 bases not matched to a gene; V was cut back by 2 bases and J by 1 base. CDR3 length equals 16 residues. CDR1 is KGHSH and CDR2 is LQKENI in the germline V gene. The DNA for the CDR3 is TGTGCCAGCTCACCAACTAGCGGGATGTCCTACAATGAGCAGTTCTTC. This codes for CASSPTSGMSYNEQFF.

The CDR3 is CASSWGTGGTDTQYF. The CDR3, as DNA: TGTGCCAGCAGCTGGGGCACAGGGGGCACAGATACGCAGTATTTT. The chain joins TRBV6-6 to TRBJ2-3; 7 bases align to TRBD1. Per germline, CDR1 MNHNY and CDR2 SVGAGI (reference sequence). This CDR3 is built from 15 residues. The J segment lost 1 base and the V segment lost 6 bases, leaving 7 bases of the junction unmatched.